Listed here are 10 T cell receptor beta chains from one sample, sequenced in a study of identical twins. A single record per CDR3 protein comes from TCRdb applying MiXCR to the 5' RACE reads. The sample holds roughly 570,000 distinct CDR3 sequences; roughly 9.9% are singletons and the top ten take under 3%. These same data were also listed under a study on yellow fever vaccine responses in identical twins.

The sample taken for sequencing was PBMCs. These receptors came from a woman under 30 in good health.

This clonotype was detected a few times. The V call is TRBV12-3 or TRBV12-4, the J call TRBJ2-7; the match to TRBD1 covers 7 bases. This CDR3 has 14 amino acids. The J segment lost 7 bases and the V segment lost 5 bases, leaving 11 bases of the junction unmatched. Written as DNA, the CDR3 is TGTGCCAGCAGTCCGCTTACAGGGGCCCTGGAGCAGTACTTC. Translated, it gives CASSPLTGALEQYF.

This clonotype was detected many times. The chain recombines TRBV14 with TRBJ2-7; no definite D call. Germline V gene sequence: CDR1 SGHDN, CDR2 FVKESK. The V and J ends lost 4 bases and 2 bases respectively, with 12 bases between them. CDR3 length: 14 amino acids. DNA of the CDR3: TGTGCCAGCAGCCTGACCCTCAGGCCCTACGAGCAGTACTTC. This sequence encodes CASSLTLRPYEQYF.

This clonotype was seen at least ten times. The rearrangement links TRBV29-1 to TRBJ2-3; 8 bases agree with TRBD1. CDR1 is SQVTM, CDR2 ANQGSEA, per germline. The V and J ends lost 6 bases and 0 bases, in that order; junction bases with no gene match: 2. The CDR3 consists of 13 residues. The DNA of the CDR3 is TGCAGCGTCGGACAGGGTAGCACAGATACGCAGTATTTT. As protein: CSVGQGSTDTQYF.

In its sample, this clonotype was seen a few times. The chain recombines TRBV25-1 with TRBJ1-4, with unresolved D. Per germline, CDR1 MGHDK and CDR2 SYGVNS. The CDR3 covers 14 residues. Trimming pared 5 bases from V and 6 bases from J, leaving 13 bases between. Written as DNA, the CDR3 is TGTGCCAGCAGTCACCCCCCCGCGTATGAAAAACTGTTTTTT. Protein: CASSHPPAYEKLFF.

This clonotype was counted a few times. The chain links TRBV28 to TRBJ2-7; TRBD1 matches 9 bases. The CDR3 has 16 residues. The trim removed 7 bases at V and 5 bases at J, leaving 15 bases unmatched. From germline, CDR1 is MDHEN and CDR2 SYDVKM. CDR3 sequence reads: CASTQNPGQGADEQYF. CDR3 DNA: TGTGCCAGCACCCAGAACCCGGGACAGGGCGCAGACGAGCAGTACTTC. Full variable domain (rest looked up from reference TRBV28 and TRBJ2-7): DVKVTQSSRYLVKRTGEKVFLECVQDMDHENMFWYRQDPGLGLRLIYFSYDVKMKEKGDIPEGYSVSREKKERFSLILESASTNQTSMYLCASTQNPGQGADEQYFGPGTRLTVT.

V and J are TRBV14 and TRBJ2-2; D is ambiguous. V gave up 3 bases and J gave up 8 bases, with 10 bases separating them. The CDR3 is made up of 13 amino acids. Germline CDR1 reads SGHDN; CDR2 reads FVKESK. CDR3 sequence: CASSQDRWGELFF. The CDR3 nucleotides are TGTGCCAGCAGCCAGGACCGTTGGGGGGAGCTGTTTTTT. Complete variable domain (other parts from reference TRBV14 and TRBJ2-2): EAGVTQFPSHSVIEKGQTVTLRCDPISGHDNLYWYRRVMGKEIKFLLHFVKESKQDESGMPNNRFLAERTGGTYSTLKVQPAELEDSGVYFCASSQDRWGELFFGEGSRLTVL.

The chain carries TRBV6-5 and TRBJ1-6; 7 bases align to TRBD1. Trimming took 4 bases from V and 10 from J; bases not matched to a gene: 10. The CDR3 spans 15 residues. The germline CDR1 and CDR2 sequences are MNHEY and SVGAGI. DNA for the CDR3: TGTGCCAGCAGTTCCCTAGACAGGGTAGGGTCACCCCTCCACTTT. It translates to CASSSLDRVGSPLHF.

This clonotype was seen more than once but under ten times. J is TRBJ2-1 and V is TRBV4-3; 13 nucleotides match TRBD2. Germline loops: CDR1 LGHNA, CDR2 YSLEER. The CDR3 length is 15 residues. Trimming took 5 bases from V and 7 from J; bases not matched to a gene: 5. For the CDR3, the DNA is TGCGCCAGCAGCGGATCGACTAGCGGGAGGAATGAGCAGTTCTTC. It is translated as CASSGSTSGRNEQFF.

The chain carries TRBV5-1 and TRBJ2-7; D not certain. The germline V gene encodes CDR1 SGHRS and CDR2 YFSETQ. V lost 0 bases and J 5 bases, leaving 9 bases between the germline ends. CDR3 length equals 13 residues. As DNA, the CDR3 is TGCGCCAGCAGCTTGGACTTGGGAAACGAGCAGTACTTC. Its translation is CASSLDLGNEQYF.

Many counts were recorded for this clonotype. The chain employs TRBV7-2 and TRBJ2-3; TRBD2 agrees at 7 bases. V was pared by 1 base and J by 8 bases, with 6 bases of the junction left unmatched. CDR1 and CDR2 from the germline V gene are SGHTA and FQGNSA. The CDR3 runs 14 residues. The CDR3 bases are TGTGCCAGCAGCTTAGAGGCCGGGGGGAGTACGCAGTATTTT. Protein: CASSLEAGGSTQYF.